The rows below give T cell receptor beta chains drawn from one sample of a study of T cell responses to AZD1222 COVID-19 vaccine. Assay used: immunoSEQ multiplex PCR; TCRdb lists only in-frame clones, some missing. This table has some 150,000 clones, about nine tenths appearing once. The sample here was peripheral blood, taken on day 0 of AZD1222 vaccination. These receptors originate from an adult in good health. The CDR3 runs from the conserved cysteine through the conserved F or W. Fields, in order: J gene, V gene, clone size, CDR3 protein. Clone sizes are given selectively: once, few, many, or a class where the clone is expanded.

>TRBJ1-5|TRBV20-1|.
CSASRRTGDPSNQPQHF
>TRBJ2-2|TRBV5-6|.
CASSPRAGELFF
>TRBJ1-5|TRBV6-1|once
CASSELTVNSNQPQHF
>TRBJ1-2|TRBV27|.
CASSLIPGQGYTF
>TRBJ2-5|TRBV15|.
CATSRDQSSGRETQYF
>TRBJ1-5|TRBV11-2|.
CASSLGGSNSNQPQHF
>TRBJ2-7|TRBV6-5|.
CASSPRLFTYEQYF
>TRBJ2-3|TRBV28|.
CASSFYRGIGTDTQYF
>TRBJ2-3|TRBV12-5|.
CASGFGRGVAGARDTQYF
>TRBJ1-4|TRBV10-3|.
CAISDPSRQGGEKLFF
>TRBJ2-7|TRBV2|many
CASSGDEQYF
>TRBJ1-5|TRBV6-1|once
CASSVPPTQTNWPQHF
>TRBJ2-7|TRBV28|.
CASSRPLNTGSEQYF
>TRBJ2-1|TRBV9|.
CASSEPGTVRPQFF
>TRBJ2-2|TRBV28|.
CAGSSGGLAGTGNTGELFF
>TRBJ1-5|TRBV7-9|.
CASSLDSGGEPQHF
>TRBJ2-7|TRBV7-3|.
CASSPIGGPDEQYF
>TRBJ2-2|TRBV18|few
CASSRTGTAGELFF
>TRBJ1-4|TRBV6-5|.
CASSPWTGDEKLFF
>TRBJ1-2|TRBV19|.
CASSPTGTYGYTF
>TRBJ1-3|TRBV28|.
CASSLGAVPLGGNTIYF
>TRBJ2-7|TRBV6-5|.
CASSYSGLNYEQYF
>TRBJ2-2|TRBV28|.
CASSLFKVGQGLFGGELFF
>TRBJ2-5|TRBV7-9|.
CASSLVLAGGQQETQYF
>TRBJ2-1|TRBV6-2/TRBV6-3|.
CASSYPLGAGGLNEQFF
>TRBJ1-1|TRBV2|.
CASSDSGTEAFF
>TRBJ2-1|TRBV13|.
CASSLAGGIYNEQFF
>TRBJ2-1|TRBV2|.
CASSEETRNSNEQFF
>TRBJ2-5|TRBV20-1|.
CSARGGETQYF
>TRBJ2-7|TRBV15|.
CATSSRDTVSYEQYF
>TRBJ2-3|TRBV5-4|once
CASNPGQRTDTQYF
>TRBJ2-5|TRBV27|.
CASSPRHSAFTQETQYF
>TRBJ2-1|TRBV18|few
CASSPPTLAGVQFF
>TRBJ2-5|TRBV2|.
CARGRTSVSETQYF
>TRBJ2-1|TRBV14|.
CASSQASGLINEQFF
>TRBJ1-3|TRBV19|.
CASSTGAGNTIYF
>TRBJ2-1|TRBV5-6|.
CASSLVVKVPYNEQFF
>TRBJ1-1|TRBV7-8|once
CASSAVGGNTEAFF
>TRBJ2-5|TRBV11-2|.
CASSFELAGIQETQYF
>TRBJ1-5|TRBV4-3|.
CASSQDLRGNQPQHF
>TRBJ2-1|TRBV21-1|once
CASSKKNEQFF
>TRBJ2-7|TRBV5-5|once
CASSVYGTSGRYEQYF